The 24 T cell receptor beta chains given below trace back to one sample, sequenced in a study of blood T cell repertoires in COVID-19. Sequencing used immunoSEQ multiplex PCR; TCRdb keeps in-frame clones, though not all of them. The sample lists around 270,000 clones, about 85% occurring once. The sequenced sample consisted of peripheral blood. All receptors derive from a human donor with COVID-19, enrolled during active disease. The donor label of this sample is uncertain.

This clone has just a few counts. The V call is TRBV6-5, the J call TRBJ2-7; D remains ambiguous. The length of the CDR3 is 12 residues. Trimming pared 8 bases from V and 0 bases from J, leaving 8 bases between. The germline V gene has CDR1 MNHEY and CDR2 SVGAGI. The CDR3 spells CASQAFSYEQYF. CDR3 sequence (DNA): TGTGCCAGCCAGGCCTTCTCCTACGAGCAGTACTTC.

This rearrangement joins TRBV10-3 to TRBJ2-7; 8 nucleotides align to TRBD1. The CDR3 extends over 14 amino acids. Trimming took 6 bases from V and 5 from J; bases not matched to a gene: 9. Germline-derived CDR1 and CDR2 are ENHRY and SYGVKD. CDR3 sequence: CAISPTGAVNEQYF. The CDR3 DNA reads TGTGCCATCAGCCCGACAGGGGCAGTGAACGAGCAGTACTTC.

V gene TRBV27 combines with J gene TRBJ1-1; 8 nucleotides match TRBD1. The CDR3 is 17 amino acids. The trim removed 4 bases at V and 3 bases at J, leaving 13 bases unmatched. Per germline, CDR1 MNHEY and CDR2 SMNVEV (reference sequence). Here the CDR3 DNA reads TGTGCCAGCAGTTCCCCCCGGACAGGGAGACAATACACTGAAGCTTTCTTT. Protein sequence: CASSSPRTGRQYTEAFF.

Only one count was recorded for this clone. V gene TRBV9 combines with J gene TRBJ1-1; 8 positions agree with TRBD1. This CDR3 comprises 15 residues. CDR1 is SGDLS, CDR2 YYNGEE, per germline. The V gene end was trimmed by 4 bases and the J gene end by 7 bases; junction bases not matched to a gene: 12. The chain's CDR3 is CASSPRPTGEGEAFF. The CDR3 coding sequence is TGTGCCAGCAGCCCACGTCCGACAGGGGAGGGTGAAGCTTTCTTT.

The V call is TRBV5-1, the J call TRBJ1-6; D might be TRBD1 (5 bases). The germline V and J ends were trimmed by 1 base and 5 bases, with 10 bases remaining between them. Germline loops: CDR1 SGHRS, CDR2 YFSETQ. This CDR3 contains 15 residues. The chain's CDR3 is CASSLRQINNSPLHF. CDR3 bases: TGCGCCAGCAGCTTGAGACAGATTAATAATTCACCCCTCCACTTT.

The chain combines TRBV5-5 with TRBJ1-5, with D hard to call. The CDR3 loop spans 18 amino acids. CDR1 is SGHKS and CDR2 is YYEKEE in the germline V gene (reference sequence). V was shortened by 0 bases and J by 0 bases, with 16 bases between the two germline ends. The CDR3 bases are TGTGCCAGCAGCTTGGCCCCCGGAGGGCCTTATAGCAATCAGCCCCAGCATTTT. Translation gives CASSLAPGGPYSNQPQHF.

This clone was detected only once. The gene calls are TRBV18 and TRBJ1-3; D not certain. This CDR3 region has 16 residues. Germline CDR1 and CDR2: KGHSH and LQKENI. Trimming removed 2 bases from V and 2 bases from J, with 13 bases in between. CDR3 in DNA: TGTGCCAGCTCACCAGTTGAAGCCGGGACTGGAAACACCATATATTTT. It translates to CASSPVEAGTGNTIYF.

This clone was recorded a few times. CDR3 nucleotides: TGCGCCAGCAGCTCCGGGACTGGGGCCAACGTCCTGACTTTC. Translating gives CASSSGTGANVLTF. V and J are TRBV4-1 and TRBJ2-6; D may be TRBD2 (5 bases). Trimming removed 5 bases from V and 2 bases from J, with 7 bases in between. The germline V gene encodes CDR1 MGHRA and CDR2 YSYEKL. This CDR3 comprises 14 residues.

The CDR3 reads CSARPAGAFTEAFF. Written as DNA, the CDR3 is TGCAGCGCTCGCCCGGCGGGGGCCTTCACTGAAGCTTTCTTT. The chain carries TRBV29-1 and TRBJ1-1; D is possibly TRBD1 (6 bases). Trimming removed 7 bases from V and 4 bases from J, with 19 bases in between. This CDR3 contains 14 residues. CDR1 and CDR2 (germline): SQVTM, ANQGSEA.

This clone was counted a single time. The chain is built from TRBV6-4 and TRBJ2-3, with D perhaps matching TRBD1 (5 bases). CDR3 size: 20 residues. V dropped 8 bases and J dropped 1 base, with 31 bases sitting between them. Germline V gene lookup returns CDR1 MRHNA and CDR2 SNTAGT. CDR3 amino acids: CASRNTRDSAQWIGTDTQYF. The DNA of the CDR3 is TGTGCCAGCCGCAACACCCGCGACAGTGCACAGTGGATTGGCACAGATACGCAGTATTTT.

V gene TRBV7-6 combines with J gene TRBJ1-1; 9 bases align to TRBD1. This CDR3 has 14 amino acids. Germline trimming cut 0 bases from V and 4 bases from J; bases unmatched to any gene: 0. Germline V gene lookup returns CDR1 SGHVS and CDR2 FNYEAQ. The CDR3 loop reads CASSLADRGTEAFF. DNA of the CDR3: TGTGCCAGCAGCTTAGCGGACAGGGGCACTGAAGCTTTCTTT.

This clone appeared once. This chain links TRBV7-8 with TRBJ2-5; TRBD2 is a possible D gene (5 bases). Trimming took 3 bases from V and 3 from J, leaving 14 bases between them. CDR1 and CDR2 from the germline V gene are SGHVS and FQNEAQ. There are 15 residues in the CDR3. CDR3 sequence: CASSFPSGGEETQYF. The CDR3 nucleotides read TGTGCCAGCAGCTTCCCCAGCGGCGGAGAAGAGACCCAGTACTTC.

This CDR3 is CASSLQGLSSYEQYF. CDR3 nucleotide sequence: TGTGCCAGCAGCTTACAGGGACTTTCTTCCTACGAGCAGTACTTC. The chain combines TRBV7-8 with TRBJ2-7, with a possible D match to TRBD2 (6 bases). The V gene lost 2 bases and the J gene lost 1 base, with 12 bases spanning the gap. The CDR3 contains 15 residues. Germline V lookup: CDR1 SGHVS, CDR2 FQNEAQ.

Of note for this clone: The junction does not match germline at one end; this may be a read error. The sample carries other DNA sequences with the same CDR3. This chain connects TRBV15 to TRBJ2-7; 15 bases agree with TRBD2. CDR1 and CDR2 from the germline V gene are LNHNV and YYDKDF (reference sequence). This CDR3 is 15 amino acids long. DNA for the CDR3: TGTGCCACCAGCCAGGGACTAGCGGGAGGCTACGAGCAATACTTC. Amino acids: CATSQGLAGGYEQYF.

The chain joins TRBV4-2 to TRBJ1-1; D may be TRBD1 (5 bases). The germline V gene encodes CDR1 LGHNA and CDR2 YNFKEQ. This CDR3 is 16 amino acids long. The V gene lost 2 bases and the J gene lost 6 bases, with 19 bases spanning the gap. CDR3 in DNA: TGTGCCAGCAGCCAAAACCAGGGATTTGCCCCTGCTGAAGCTTTCTTT. The encoded protein is CASSQNQGFAPAEAFF.

The table lists this clone with a few counts. The chain combines TRBV27 with TRBJ1-1, with 7 bases fitting TRBD1. Germline V gives CDR1 MNHEY, CDR2 SMNVEV (reference sequence). J lost 2 bases, V lost 5 bases, and 11 bases had no gene match. The CDR3 runs 16 residues. The CDR3 coding sequence is TGTGCCAGCAGTCTACGGACAGGCTGGGATAACACTGAAGCTTTCTTT. It specifies CASSLRTGWDNTEAFF.

V is TRBV7-9 and J is TRBJ2-7; no definite D call. Germline values: CDR1 SEHNR, CDR2 FQNEAQ (reference sequence). The length of the CDR3 is 11 residues. Trimming took 3 bases from V and 6 from J, leaving 6 bases between them. The CDR3 sequence: CASSFSSEQYF. DNA for the CDR3: TGTGCCAGCAGCTTCTCGAGCGAGCAGTACTTC.

This clone occurred a few times. This chain connects TRBV2 to TRBJ1-2; a possible D gene is TRBD1 (6 bases). Trimming stripped 4 bases from V and 9 bases from J, with 15 bases between. Germline assignment: CDR1 SNHLY and CDR2 FYNNEI. This CDR3 contains 13 residues. The chain's CDR3 is CASSVLLQGSYTF. The DNA of the CDR3 is TGTGCCAGCAGTGTATTACTTCAGGGGAGCTACACCTTC.

This clone was counted a single time. This chain uses TRBV12-1 with TRBJ2-1; the table's D call TRBD2 went unverified against the DNA. TRBV12-1 is a documented pseudogene. The CDR3 contains 17 residues. The CDR3 DNA reads TGTGCCAGCAGCTCGACCGGGAGGATAGGAGGCCGGAATGAGCAGTTCTTC. It specifies CASSSTGRIGGRNEQFF.

The rearrangement joins TRBV7-2 to TRBJ1-1; D unclear. Germline CDR1 is SGHTA and CDR2 is FQGNSA. The ends were cut back, 3 bases at V and 4 bases at J, with 6 bases in the middle. The CDR3 is made up of 12 amino acids. The CDR3 sequence is CASSFVATEAFF. The CDR3 coding sequence is TGTGCCAGCAGCTTTGTGGCCACTGAAGCTTTCTTT. Drawing the rest from reference TRBV7-2 and TRBJ1-1, the complete variable domain is GAGVSQSPSNKVTEKGKDVELRCDPISGHTALYWYRQSLGQGLEFLIYFQGNSAPDKSGLPSDRFSAERTGGSVSTLTIQRTQQEDSAVYLCASSFVATEAFFGQGTRLTVV.

This clone was observed a single time. The rearrangement uses TRBV6-5 and TRBJ2-1; 10 nucleotides align to TRBD2. The CDR3 sequence is 16 residues long. Germline values: CDR1 MNHEY, CDR2 SVGAGI. The V segment lost 2 bases and the J segment 10 bases; nucleotides outside the gene matches: 11. CDR3 amino acids: CASSYTLAGVTMEQFF. Here the CDR3 DNA reads TGTGCCAGCAGTTACACGCTAGCGGGAGTAACTATGGAGCAGTTCTTC.

This sequence joins TRBV11-2 and TRBJ2-1, with a possible D match to TRBD2 (5 bases). The CDR3 consists of 14 residues. Germline V gives CDR1 SGHAT, CDR2 FQNNGV. Trimming shortened V by 5 bases and J by 9 bases, and 17 bases separated the two germline ends. The CDR3 nucleotides are TGTGCCAGCAGCCTACTAGATCAGGTTGGTGAGCAGTTCTTC. This sequence encodes CASSLLDQVGEQFF.

The chain joins TRBV19 to TRBJ1-2, with 10 bases that match TRBD1. Unmatched junction bases numbered 9, after V lost 5 bases and J lost 6 bases. This CDR3 contains 15 residues. The germline V gene has CDR1 LNHDA and CDR2 SQIVND (reference sequence). This chain's CDR3 is CASSDRGLWVNGYTF. For the CDR3, the DNA is TGTGCCAGTAGTGACAGGGGGCTTTGGGTGAATGGCTACACCTTC.

The rearrangement links TRBV9 to TRBJ1-2; a possible D gene is TRBD1 (5 bases). The CDR3 runs to 14 residues. Germline V gene data show CDR1 as SGDLS and CDR2 as YYNGEE. V lost 4 bases to trimming and J lost 1 base, with 11 bases between them. CDR3 amino acids: CASSSWGSNYGYTF. In DNA form, the CDR3 reads TGTGCCAGCAGCTCGTGGGGCAGTAACTATGGCTACACCTTC.